This T cell receptor (beta chain) stems from a study of blood T cell repertoires in COVID-19. Across the study: Spain, Italy and the United States supplied samples that represented acute and convalescent COVID-19.

Per the authors' pipeline: Amplification of reference gene primers provided the estimated nucleated cell counts. Using immunoSEQ multiplex PCR, the repertoire was profiled, and TCRdb retains in-frame clones only, with some absent. D and trimming were read from the DNA, whereas the V and J calls and clone size are those reported in that table. The sample has over 250,000 clones; around 86% are singletons. Germline loops: CDR1 KGHSH, CDR2 LQKENI. The CDR3 is 18 amino acids. With 3 bases clipped from V and 4 bases from J, the junction kept 17 bases outside the gene matches. V and J are TRBV18 and TRBJ1-2, with 7 bases that match TRBD1. The receptor was isolated from a man aged 35-49 years who had recovered from COVID-19. Input material: peripheral blood. DNA for the CDR3: TGTGCCAGCTCACCCCTCCGGGACAGCCGCTCACTCCGCTATGGCTACACCTTC. The encoded protein is CASSPLRDSRSLRYGYTF. The whole variable domain, filled in from reference TRBV18 and TRBJ1-2, reads NAGVMQNPRHLVRRRGQEARLRCSPMKGHSHVYWYRQLPEEGLKFMVYLQKENIIDESGMPKERFSAEFPKEGPSILRIQQVVRGDSAAYFCASSPLRDSRSLRYGYTFGSGTRLTVV.